This entry is about one T cell receptor beta chain. Its antigen is not known. These data are taken from a study of T cell responses to AZD1222 COVID-19 vaccine. Trimming removed 3 bases from V and 0 bases from J, with 9 bases in between. CDR1 is KGHSH and CDR2 is LQKENI in the germline V gene. The CDR3 length is 15 residues. Study-wide results and caveats: Donors were largely white British and mainly female; clonal diversity was possibly underestimated. Targets within unmutated variant regions were reportedly found for nearly half of spike-specific TCRs.

Assay: immunoSEQ multiplex PCR; the TCRdb copy retains only in-frame clones and omits some. The table records about 100,000 clones, about nine tenths of them present only once. The chain uses TRBV18 and TRBJ2-1; D might be TRBD1 (7 bases). The specimen comprised peripheral blood, sampled on day 0 of AZD1222 vaccination. The sequence was obtained from an adult in good health. The CDR3 loop reads CASSPQGGSYNEQFF. The CDR3 coding sequence is TGTGCCAGCTCACCCCAGGGGGGCTCCTACAATGAGCAGTTCTTC.